This T cell receptor beta chain was found in a study of blood T cell repertoires in COVID-19. Study-level background: Collection of acute and convalescent COVID-19 samples took place in the United States, Italy and Spain.

The V segment lost 4 bases and the J segment 3 bases; nucleotides outside the gene matches: 10. CDR1 and CDR2 (germline): SGHRS, YFSETQ. The CDR3 contains 16 residues. Methods used by the authors: Cell counts per sample came from amplifying reference gene primers. Some clones are missing from TCRdb's copy, which holds only in-frame ones; the method was immunoSEQ multiplex PCR. That table gives V, J and clone size, and the DNA gave D and trimming. The sample lists under 500,000 clones; roughly 91% were seen once. The sequenced material came from peripheral blood. V and J are TRBV5-1 and TRBJ2-3; 8 bases match TRBD1. The TCR originated in a woman in her 30s with acute or convalescent COVID-19. CDR3: CASSRQGTTGTDTQYF. CDR3 coding DNA: TGCGCCAGCAGCCGACAGGGGACAACCGGAACAGATACGCAGTATTTT.